The 6 T cell receptor beta chains reported below all come from one sample, sequenced in a study of T cell responses to AZD1222 COVID-19 vaccine. Profiled with immunoSEQ multiplex PCR; TCRdb holds only in-frame clones, not every one. This table has approximately 210,000 clones, approximately 89% appearing once. Sequencing was performed on peripheral blood, taken 28 days after the second AZD1222 dose. These receptors originate from an adult who received the AZD1222 COVID-19 vaccine.

V is TRBV2 and J is TRBJ1-5; the D is unclear. Germline V gives CDR1 SNHLY, CDR2 FYNNEI. The V end was cut by 6 bases, the J end by 8 bases, with 11 bases between. This CDR3 contains 12 residues. The CDR3 sequence is CASRGIQEPQHF. The CDR3 region has the DNA TGTGCCAGCAGGGGCATTCAGGAGCCCCAGCATTTT.

This chain connects TRBV19 to TRBJ2-1, with TRBD2 matching over 7 bases. This CDR3 has 12 amino acids. The V gene end was trimmed by 10 bases and the J gene end by 2 bases; junction bases not matched to a gene: 2. CDR1 is LNHDA and CDR2 is SQIVND in the germline V gene (reference sequence). The DNA of the CDR3 is TGTGCCACCAGCGGGACCTACAATGAGCAGTTCTTC. The encoded protein is CATSGTYNEQFF.

The V gene is TRBV28, the J gene TRBJ2-2; 7 nucleotides align to TRBD2. The CDR3 runs to 14 residues. The V gene end was trimmed by 2 bases and the J gene end by 7 bases; junction bases not matched to a gene: 4. Looked up from germline, CDR1 is MDHEN and CDR2 is SYDVKM. The CDR3 reads CASSLKGGFGELFF. The CDR3 region has the DNA TGTGCCAGCAGTTTAAAGGGAGGGTTCGGGGAGCTGTTTTTT.

J is TRBJ1-2 and V is TRBV6-6; D ambiguous. V was shortened by 5 bases and J by 1 base, with 11 bases between the two germline ends. The CDR3 has 14 amino acids. Looked up from germline, CDR1 is MNHNY and CDR2 is SVGAGI (reference sequence). Here the CDR3 reads CASSPTLLNYGYTF. The DNA of the CDR3 is TGTGCCAGCAGTCCCACGCTGCTTAACTATGGCTACACCTTC.

This chain connects TRBV11-2 to TRBJ1-1; D gene uncertain. Between the trimmed V and J ends, which lost 3 bases and 1 base, there was a span of 6 bases. Germline lookup yields CDR1 SGHAT and CDR2 FQNNGV. The CDR3 consists of 13 residues. The CDR3 region is CASSFLENTEAFF. The CDR3 DNA sequence: TGTGCCAGCAGCTTCCTAGAGAACACTGAAGCTTTCTTT.

The CDR3 sequence: CASSYGIGAGVGGYTF. CDR3 in DNA: TGTGCCAGCAGTTACGGGATTGGGGCGGGCGTAGGTGGCTACACCTTC. The chain uses TRBV6-5 and TRBJ1-2; D is perhaps TRBD1 (5 bases). Between the trimmed V and J ends, which lost 2 bases and 7 bases, there was a span of 20 bases. The CDR3 runs 16 residues. Looked up from germline, CDR1 is MNHEY and CDR2 is SVGAGI.